The 8 T cell receptor beta chains given below trace back to one sample, sequenced in a study of blood T cell repertoires in COVID-19. The data were produced by immunoSEQ multiplex PCR, yet TCRdb's version contains in-frame clones alone and is incomplete. The data contain tens of thousands of clones, roughly 87% of them singletons. Source material: peripheral blood. The receptors stem from an elderly woman with acute or convalescent COVID-19.

V and J are TRBV27 and TRBJ1-6, with 7 nucleotides matching TRBD1. V lost 8 bases, J lost 7 bases, and 8 bases stayed unmatched. This CDR3 has 14 residues. Germline loops: CDR1 MNHEY, CDR2 SMNVEV (reference sequence). The CDR3 region has the DNA TGTGCCAGCCATAGACAGGGATGGAATTCACCCCTCCACTTT. As protein: CASHRQGWNSPLHF.

This sequence joins TRBV30 and TRBJ2-1; D possibly corresponds to TRBD1 (6 bases). V was clipped by 0 bases and J by 8 bases, with 20 bases between them. In germline, CDR1 is GTSNPN, CDR2 SVGIG (reference sequence). This CDR3 has 16 amino acids. This CDR3 is CAWSVRGRGQVYEQFF. The CDR3 nucleotides read TGTGCCTGGAGTGTACGGGGCAGGGGTCAAGTTTATGAGCAGTTCTTC.

The chain has TRBV14 and TRBJ2-1, with TRBD2 matching 7 bases. This CDR3 has 16 residues. V shed 0 bases, J shed 4 bases, and the junction held 6 bases outside the gene matches. The V gene's germline CDR1 is SGHDN and CDR2 FVKESK. The CDR3 region is CASSQERGSVYNEQFF. The DNA of the CDR3 is TGTGCCAGCAGCCAAGAGCGGGGGTCGGTTTACAATGAGCAGTTCTTC.

The J gene is TRBJ2-5, the V gene TRBV27, with D perhaps matching TRBD2 (6 bases). The CDR3 is made up of 14 amino acids. Germline assignment: CDR1 MNHEY and CDR2 SMNVEV (reference sequence). V lost 5 bases and J 5 bases, leaving 15 bases between the germline ends. The CDR3 bases are TGTGCCAGCAGTCGCCATGGGGGGTTTGAGACCCAGTACTTC. It is translated as CASSRHGGFETQYF.

The chain has TRBV5-1 and TRBJ2-1; 8 bases agree with TRBD1. After removal of 0 bases from V and 5 bases from J, the junction contained 4 bases not matched to a gene. CDR1 is SGHRS, CDR2 YFSETQ, per germline. There are 15 residues in the CDR3. CDR3: CASSLGDRSNNEQFF. Here the CDR3 DNA reads TGCGCCAGCAGCTTGGGGGACAGGTCCAACAATGAGCAGTTCTTC.

The V gene is TRBV15, the J gene TRBJ1-2; D gene unclear. V lost 4 bases and J 4 bases, leaving 19 bases between the germline ends. CDR1 and CDR2 (germline): LNHNV, YYDKDF (reference sequence). The CDR3 sequence is 16 residues long. CDR3 sequence reads: CATSTDVRGVGYGYTF. The CDR3 DNA reads as TGTGCCACCAGCACAGACGTGCGGGGAGTTGGCTATGGCTACACCTTC.

This clone was recorded only once. The chain couples TRBV6-6 to TRBJ1-1; 8 positions match TRBD1. Germline V gene data show CDR1 as MNHNY and CDR2 as SVGAGI (reference sequence). The V and J ends lost 0 bases and 1 base, in that order; junction bases with no gene match: 1. The CDR3 consists of 15 residues. In DNA, the CDR3 is TGTGCCAGCAGTTACTCCGGACAGGGGAACACTGAAGCTTTCTTT. It is translated as CASSYSGQGNTEAFF.

The J gene is TRBJ2-5, the V gene TRBV4-3; TRBD1 matches 7 bases. Germline V gene sequence: CDR1 LGHNA, CDR2 YSLEER. The V gene end was trimmed by 3 bases and the J gene end by 2 bases; junction bases not matched to a gene: 3. This CDR3 is built from 14 residues. The CDR3 region is CASSHPGQQETQYF. The CDR3 coding sequence is TGCGCCAGCAGCCACCCGGGACAGCAAGAGACCCAGTACTTC.